This entry lists 26 T cell receptor beta chains sequenced from one sample in a study of OX40 agonist ivuxolimab in advanced cancers. TCRdb keeps only in-frame clones here, not all; method: immunoSEQ multiplex PCR. Of 65,000 to 85,000 clones detected, 85% to 90% appear once; the ten largest clones hold roughly 2.5%. The sample in question was CD4+ or CD8+ T cells sorted from blood, obtained in a trial of the OX40 agonist ivuxolimab. The receptor set was obtained from an adult with an advanced solid tumor such as melanoma, head and neck, liver or kidney cancer.

The chain recombines TRBV6-6 with TRBJ2-7; D remains unclear. Germline CDR1 reads MNHNY; CDR2 reads SVGAGI (reference sequence). The CDR3 has 11 residues. The V gene lost 2 bases and the J gene lost 12 bases, with 11 bases spanning the gap. CDR3 DNA sequence: TGTGCCAGCAGTTACGGCCCATTGGCGTACTTC. It is translated as CASSYGPLAYF.

This clone was detected only a few times. The chain has TRBV18 and TRBJ1-5, with 10 bases lining up with TRBD1. V was clipped by 0 bases and J by 3 bases; unmatched bases: 5. Germline V CDR1 and CDR2: KGHSH, LQKENI. The CDR3 totals 17 residues. CDR3 sequence (DNA): TGTGCCAGCTCACCACCGGGACAGGGGCTTACCAATCAGCCCCAGCATTTT. Protein product: CASSPPGQGLTNQPQHF.

This clone was observed a single time. The chain joins TRBV5-4 to TRBJ2-7; 7 bases line up with TRBD1. Trimming at V came to 3 bases and at J to 5 bases, leaving 5 bases not matched to a gene. The CDR3 has 13 amino acids. Germline V CDR1 and CDR2: SGHNT, YYREEE (reference sequence). CDR3 DNA sequence: TGTGCCAGCAGCTCCGACAGGGCAAACGAGCAGTACGTC. Translation: CASSSDRANEQYV.

Comment on this clone: At the DNA level, this CDR3 is encoded by other sequences in the same sample as well. The V gene is TRBV28, the J gene TRBJ1-2; D gene uncertain. Germline CDR1 reads MDHEN; CDR2 reads SYDVKM. With 4 bases removed from V and 8 bases from J, the gap between germline ends came to 8 bases. The CDR3 loop spans 11 amino acids. The CDR3 nucleotides are TGTGCCAGCAGTTCCACGAGCGGCTACACCTTC. Amino acid sequence: CASSSTSGYTF.

This clone has only one observation. The chain carries TRBV18 and TRBJ1-1, with D possibly being TRBD1 (6 bases). The V end lost 3 bases, the J end lost 0 bases, and 14 bases lay between the germline ends. The CDR3 spans 16 residues. Germline V gene lookup returns CDR1 KGHSH and CDR2 LQKENI. The CDR3 region is CASSPRTDLMNTEAFF. CDR3 coding DNA: TGTGCCAGCTCACCGAGGACAGACCTCATGAACACTGAAGCTTTCTTT.

The rearrangement links TRBV30 to TRBJ2-5, with a possible D match to TRBD1 (6 bases). This CDR3 is 11 amino acids long. Trimming took off 5 bases at V and 7 bases at J, with 11 bases between the two ends. Germline-derived CDR1 and CDR2 are GTSNPN and SVGIG (reference sequence). This CDR3 is CAWGQLGTQYF. The CDR3 DNA sequence: TGTGCCTGGGGACAGCTGGGGACCCAGTACTTC.

The rearrangement uses TRBV5-4 and TRBJ2-7, with 7 bases that match TRBD1. The CDR3 covers 13 residues. Losses at the gene ends were 2 bases for V and 5 bases for J; bases not matched to a gene: 4. The V gene's germline CDR1 is SGHNT and CDR2 YYREEE (reference sequence). The CDR3 loop is CASSLEGAHEQYV. DNA of the CDR3: TGTGCCAGCAGCTTAGAGGGGGCCCACGAGCAGTACGTC.

This clone was observed a few times. The CDR3 here is CASSRTSGYQETQYF. The CDR3 region has the DNA TGTGCCAGCAGTCGGACTAGCGGGTACCAAGAGACCCAGTACTTC. The genes are TRBV4-2 and TRBJ2-5; 11 bases fit TRBD2. The junction had 3 bases not matched to a gene; V was cut back by 6 bases and J by 0 bases. There are 15 residues in the CDR3. Germline lookup yields CDR1 LGHNA and CDR2 YNFKEQ.

The chain carries TRBV7-2 and TRBJ1-2; D is ambiguous. The V and J ends lost 4 bases and 2 bases respectively, with 11 bases between them. The CDR3 loop spans 14 amino acids. In germline, CDR1 is SGHTA, CDR2 FQGNSA. The CDR3 here is CASSSRGKNYGYTF. The CDR3 coding sequence is TGTGCCAGCAGCTCCCGTGGGAAAAACTATGGCTACACCTTC.

V gene TRBV7-3 combines with J gene TRBJ2-7; possible D gene TRBD1, 6 bases. V was clipped by 5 bases and J by 5 bases, with 16 bases between them. The CDR3 is 14 amino acids. Germline CDR1 reads SGHTA; CDR2 reads FQGTGA. The CDR3 is CASSQGHPADEQYV. Here the CDR3 DNA reads TGTGCCAGCAGCCAGGGACATCCGGCGGACGAGCAGTACGTC.

The chain employs TRBV4-2 and TRBJ2-7, with 9 bases that match TRBD1. This CDR3 contains 15 residues. After removal of 4 bases from V and 4 bases from J, the junction contained 8 bases not matched to a gene. Germline V gene lookup returns CDR1 LGHNA and CDR2 YNFKEQ. The CDR3 sequence is CASSLETGGSYEQYF. The CDR3 DNA sequence: TGTGCCAGCAGCCTAGAGACAGGGGGATCATACGAGCAGTACTTC.

A single count supports this clone. This sequence joins TRBV9 and TRBJ2-1; 11 bases agree with TRBD2. The CDR3 sequence is 15 residues long. V dropped 3 bases and J dropped 5; count of bases not matched to a gene: 4. Germline V CDR1 and CDR2: SGDLS, YYNGEE. The CDR3 region is CASSELAGADNEQFF. The CDR3 bases are TGTGCCAGCAGCGAACTAGCGGGGGCCGACAATGAGCAGTTCTTC. Full variable domain (outside the CDR3, taken from reference TRBV9 and TRBJ2-1): DSGVTQTPKHLITATGQRVTLRCSPRSGDLSVYWYQQSLDQGLQFLIQYYNGEERAKGNILERFSAQQFPDLHSELNLSSLELGDSALYFCASSELAGADNEQFFGPGTRLTVL.

This rearrangement joins TRBV16 to TRBJ2-3; 7 positions agree with TRBD2. The CDR3 sequence is 17 residues long. The V segment lost 4 bases and the J segment 2 bases; nucleotides outside the gene matches: 12. Germline V gene lookup returns CDR1 KGHSY and CDR2 FQNENV. The CDR3 region is CASSPTGNSGVTDTQYF. Here the CDR3 DNA reads TGTGCCAGCAGCCCCACCGGAAACAGCGGGGTCACAGATACGCAGTATTTT.

This clone has a handful of counts. The chain joins TRBV5-1 to TRBJ2-1, with 7 bases identical to TRBD1. Per the germline V gene, CDR1 is SGHRS and CDR2 is YFSETQ. After removal of 4 bases from V and 12 bases from J, the junction contained 7 bases not matched to a gene. The CDR3 contains 12 residues. The CDR3 DNA is TGCGCCAGCAGCCAAGACAGGGCCTTGCAGTTCTTC. As protein: CASSQDRALQFF.

The rearrangement links TRBV7-9 to TRBJ2-5, with TRBD2 matching 13 bases. CDR1 and CDR2 (germline): SEHNR, FQNEAQ (reference sequence). Losses at the gene ends were 2 bases for V and 2 bases for J; bases not matched to a gene: 8. The CDR3 is 18 residues long. In DNA form, the CDR3 reads TGTGCCAGCAGCTTATTATGGACTAGCGGGGGCCTGCAAGAGACCCAGTACTTC. Protein sequence: CASSLLWTSGGLQETQYF. Full variable domain (remainder filled in from reference TRBV7-9 and TRBJ2-5): DTGVSQNPRHKITKRGQNVTFRCDPISEHNRLYWYRQTLGQGPEFLTYFQNEAQLEKSRLLSDRFSAERPKGSFSTLEIQRTEQGDSAMYLCASSLLWTSGGLQETQYFGPGTRLLVL.

The rearrangement links TRBV6-5 to TRBJ2-7; TRBD1 is a possible D gene (5 bases). Germline V gene lookup returns CDR1 MNHEY and CDR2 SVGAGI. V was trimmed by 7 bases and J by 0 bases, leaving 10 bases between them. CDR3 length equals 13 residues. Here the CDR3 reads CASTKGDSYEQYV. CDR3 nucleotide sequence: TGTGCCAGCACCAAAGGGGACTCCTACGAGCAGTACGTC.

This clone was detected a few times. The V gene is TRBV4-2, the J gene TRBJ1-1, with D tentatively TRBD1 (6 bases). The V end was cut by 0 bases, the J end by 3 bases, with 14 bases between. CDR1 is LGHNA and CDR2 is YNFKEQ in the germline V gene. This CDR3 contains 16 residues. The CDR3: CASSQDRGAGYTEAFF. CDR3 in DNA: TGTGCCAGCAGCCAAGATAGGGGGGCTGGTTACACTGAAGCTTTCTTT.

The rearrangement links TRBV19 to TRBJ1-1; 9 bases fit TRBD1. The CDR3 is 12 amino acids. Losses at the gene ends were 5 bases for V and 11 bases for J; bases not matched to a gene: 6. Germline V lookup: CDR1 LNHDA, CDR2 SQIVND (reference sequence). CDR3: CASSFRTGDAFF. CDR3 in DNA: TGTGCCAGTAGTTTCAGGACAGGGGACGCTTTCTTT.

The chain joins TRBV11-2 to TRBJ2-5; D might be TRBD1 or TRBD2, each matching 5 bases. This CDR3 comprises 16 residues. V lost 4 bases, J lost 4 bases, and 19 bases lay in between. Per germline, CDR1 SGHAT and CDR2 FQNNGV. CDR3 sequence (DNA): TGTGCCAGCAGCTCATGGGGCGGCAGCAGCGGAGAGACCCAGTACTTC. Amino acids: CASSSWGGSSGETQYF.

The chain links TRBV2 to TRBJ1-4; D gene ambiguous. CDR3 length: 14 amino acids. Germline-derived CDR1 and CDR2 are SNHLY and FYNNEI. Trimming removed 1 base from V and 10 bases from J, with 13 bases in between. The CDR3 DNA is TGTGCCAGCAGTGAAGGAGGCAGGAACGGAAAACTGTTTTTT. This gives the protein CASSEGGRNGKLFF.

This clone was picked up a small number of times. The rearrangement uses TRBV7-2 and TRBJ2-3; 9 nucleotides line up with TRBD2. The J segment lost 5 bases and the V segment lost 2 bases, leaving 8 bases of the junction unmatched. In germline, CDR1 is SGHTA, CDR2 FQGNSA. This CDR3 is 16 amino acids long. The chain's CDR3 is CASSLRAGGSKDTQYF. The DNA for the CDR3 is TGTGCCAGCAGCTTACGGGCGGGGGGGTCGAAAGATACGCAGTATTTT.

The chain employs TRBV20-1 and TRBJ2-1; D uncertain. The CDR3 loop spans 11 amino acids. CDR1 is DFQATT, CDR2 SNEGSKA, per germline (reference sequence). CDR3 sequence: CTFPLYNEQFF. DNA for the CDR3: TGCACCTTCCCTCTCTACAATGAGCAGTTCTTC.

This sequence joins TRBV7-8 and TRBJ2-2; 8 bases align to TRBD1. The CDR3 spans 14 residues. CDR1 and CDR2 (germline): SGHVS, FQNEAQ. With 5 bases clipped from V and 7 bases from J, the junction kept 6 bases outside the gene matches. The DNA for the CDR3 is TGTGCCAGCAGCCAATGGACAGGGATCGGGGAGCTGTTTTTT. Translating it yields CASSQWTGIGELFF.

The V call is TRBV11-2, the J call TRBJ1-6; 9 positions agree with TRBD1. There are 18 residues in the CDR3. V was pared by 1 base and J by 6 bases, with 10 bases of the junction left unmatched. Germline V CDR1 and CDR2: SGHAT, FQNNGV. This CDR3 is CASSLVGVWGQGNSPLHF. The DNA of the CDR3 is TGTGCCAGCAGCTTAGTCGGGGTATGGGGACAGGGTAATTCACCCCTCCACTTT. The entire variable domain, with the rest obtained from reference TRBV11-2 and TRBJ1-6, is as follows: EAGVAQSPRYKIIEKRQSVAFWCNPISGHATLYWYQQILGQGPKLLIQFQNNGVVDDSQLPKDRFSAERLKGVDSTLKIQPAKLEDSAVYLCASSLVGVWGQGNSPLHFGNGTRLTVT.

The chain couples TRBV29-1 to TRBJ2-5; the match to TRBD2 covers 8 bases. The length of the CDR3 is 13 residues. CDR1 is SQVTM and CDR2 is ANQGSEA in the germline V gene. V lost 3 bases, J lost 3 bases, and 3 bases stayed unmatched. CDR3 amino acids: CSVESGGEETQYF. Here the CDR3 DNA reads TGCAGCGTTGAGTCGGGGGGGGAAGAGACCCAGTACTTC.

The chain combines TRBV28 with TRBJ1-2; D not resolved. Germline CDR1 MDHEN, CDR2 SYDVKM. The CDR3 extends over 16 amino acids. The ends were cut back, 5 bases at V and 4 bases at J, with 20 bases in the middle. CDR3 sequence (DNA): TGTGCCAGCAGTCACCCAACAAACCGGGAGGGCTATGGCTACACCTTC. This encodes CASSHPTNREGYGYTF.